This record looks at one T cell receptor beta chain sequence and its context. This clonotype was picked up many times. The antigen this receptor binds is unknown. No base-level quality is on record; no much larger clone is a single base apart. A patient counted as having stable hyperthyroidism if there was no progression to ophthalmopathy within 18 months of follow-up. Patients with hyperthyroidism were aged 18 to 65 years, had been newly diagnosed, and had a disease duration of less than 2 months. Patients were excluded if they had other autoimmune diseases, uncontrolled infections, pregnancy or lactation. Diagnosis relied on clinical symptoms, serum thyroxine, TRAb, thyroid ultrasound and orbital computed tomography. Using Ficoll-Paque density gradient centrifugation, PBMCs were isolated from about 9.4 ml of fresh peripheral blood. Total RNA was extracted with Trizol reagent and quality-checked on an Agilent 2100 Bioanalyzer.

The data stem from a study of Graves' ophthalmopathy and Graves' hyperthyroidism listed by TCRdb under 2018. With respect to the entire study: Peripheral blood was collected at initial diagnosis, before any treatment. The study used TCR beta repertoire signatures to distinguish Graves' ophthalmopathy from Graves' hyperthyroidism and to predict progression to ophthalmopathy. In total, 135 blood samples were TCR-sequenced: roughly 45 ophthalmopathy, approximately 80 hyperthyroidism and roughly 17 hyperthyroidism-to-ophthalmopathy patients. To explore V-J signatures distinguishing ophthalmopathy from hyperthyroidism, a discovery set of some 100 patients (43 ophthalmopathy, about 57 stable hyperthyroidism) was enrolled. An independent validation cohort comprised 18 hyperthyroidism patients and over 15 patients who later progressed from hyperthyroidism to ophthalmopathy. In over 5 hyperthyroidism patients, the T-cell repertoire of thyroid tissue was compared with the T-cell repertoire of blood. After sampling, hyperthyroidism patients received methimazole starting at 30 mg daily, and ophthalmopathy patients received high-dose intravenous methylprednisolone. Overall study results and their limits: Ophthalmopathy was separated from stable hyperthyroidism by the 13-signature model with about 90% sensitivity and just under 84% specificity in cross-validation and with 80%/75% in the test set. Most of the expanded thyroid clonotypes with a frequency above 0.001 were also detected in blood, and it was suggested that the thyroid immune response may be reflected by blood repertoires. In validation, the model predicted ophthalmopathy progression with less than 71% sensitivity and 72% to 80% specificity; about a dozen predicted patients were CT-confirmed with GO in a median of around 6.5 months. No statistical method was used to predetermine the sample size, and group allocation was not hidden from the investigators.

For repertoire sequencing, the TCR beta CDR3 regions were amplified from RNA transcripts. The first round of RT-PCR was done with HTBI primers and the Qiagen OneStep RT-PCR kit, and was followed by a second round of multiplex PCR, then size selection and purification. Libraries were sequenced paired-end with 100 bp reads on an Illumina HiSeq2000. On the study's bioinformatics: SOAPnuke was used to process the reads, removing any read that contained adapters or uncalled bases, had a mean Phred below 15, or lacked an exact match to the constant primer or identifier. High-quality paired reads were merged with COPE v1.2.5. Each unique nucleotide sequence was treated as a clonotype, and MiTCR v1.1 was used to align the clonotypes to the IMGT TRB V, D and J references. The analysis was limited to V-J combinations with a frequency above 0.0001, which together covered roughly 99% of the repertoires. A TCR clonal expansion and chaos score per V-J combination was defined as the ratio of F50 clonal expansion to chaos observed in the TCRdist matrix. Welch's t-statistics and random forest were used to narrow the features down to roughly twelve V-J combinations, which were then fed into a naive Bayes classifier. Thyroid-blood repertoire similarity was quantified with the Morisita-Horn index. In-frame beta chains were kept once TCRdb had trimmed the public reads at Q25 with fastp and called clones with MiXCR. Identical CDR3 protein sequences are pooled into one entry, listed with their most common genes and DNA. The V and J calls and clone size are TCRdb's, not the authors'. Across this sample there are some 350,000 distinct CDR3 sequences, with about a sixth seen only once. The ten biggest clones cover roughly 2.4% of the sample.

The CDR3 holds 15 amino acids from the cysteine to the phenylalanine. Of all the DNA, just the CDR3 is kept, 45 bases in frame from base 1. Deletion took 2 bases off V and 4 bases off J, with a span of 15 bases between the germline ends. CDR1 and CDR2, per the germline V gene, are MNHNS and SASEGT. The TCR originated in an adult woman with stable Graves' hyperthyroidism. Sequenced material: peripheral blood. The sequence joins TRBV6-1 to TRBJ2-7; TRBD1 is perhaps the D gene, given 5 matching bases. CDR3 loop: CASSEPQGKRYEQYF. The nucleotides read TGTGCCAGCAGTGAACCTCAGGGAAAGAGGTACGAGCAGTACTTC.